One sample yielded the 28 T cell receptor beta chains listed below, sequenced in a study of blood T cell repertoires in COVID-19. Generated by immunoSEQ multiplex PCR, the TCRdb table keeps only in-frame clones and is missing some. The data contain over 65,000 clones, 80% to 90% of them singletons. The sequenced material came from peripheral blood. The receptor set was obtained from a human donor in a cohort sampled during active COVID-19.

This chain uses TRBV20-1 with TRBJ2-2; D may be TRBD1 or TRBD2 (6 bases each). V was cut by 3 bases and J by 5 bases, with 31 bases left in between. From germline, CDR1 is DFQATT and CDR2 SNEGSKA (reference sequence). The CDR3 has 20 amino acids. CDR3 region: CSASGGAGPMKGPLTGELFF. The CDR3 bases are TGCAGTGCTAGTGGGGGCGCGGGACCTATGAAGGGACCTTTAACCGGGGAGCTGTTTTTT.

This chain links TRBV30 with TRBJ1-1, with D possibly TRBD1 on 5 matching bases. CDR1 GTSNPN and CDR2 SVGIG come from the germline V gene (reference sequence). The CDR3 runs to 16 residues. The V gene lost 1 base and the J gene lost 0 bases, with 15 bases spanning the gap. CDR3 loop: CAWSDGGNEVNTEAFF. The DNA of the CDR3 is TGTGCCTGGAGTGACGGGGGGAATGAGGTGAACACTGAAGCTTTCTTT. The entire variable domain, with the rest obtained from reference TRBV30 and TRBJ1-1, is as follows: SQTIHQWPATLVQPVGSPLSLECTVEGTSNPNLYWYRQAAGRGLQLLFYSVGIGQISSEVPQNLSASRPQDRQFILSSKKLLLSDSGFYLCAWSDGGNEVNTEAFFGQGTRLTVV.

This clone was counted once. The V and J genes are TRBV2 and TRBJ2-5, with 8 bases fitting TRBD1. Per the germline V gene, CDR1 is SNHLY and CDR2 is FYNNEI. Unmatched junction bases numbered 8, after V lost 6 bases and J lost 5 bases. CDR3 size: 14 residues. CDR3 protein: CASRGQALGETQYF. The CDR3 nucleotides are TGTGCCAGCAGGGGACAGGCGCTGGGGGAGACCCAGTACTTC.

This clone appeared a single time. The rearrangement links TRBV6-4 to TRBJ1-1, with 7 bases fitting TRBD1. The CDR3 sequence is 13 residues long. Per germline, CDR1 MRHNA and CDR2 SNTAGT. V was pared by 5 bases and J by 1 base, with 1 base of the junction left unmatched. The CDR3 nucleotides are TGTGCCAGCAGTCGGACAGGGAACACTGAAGCTTTCTTT. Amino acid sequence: CASSRTGNTEAFF.

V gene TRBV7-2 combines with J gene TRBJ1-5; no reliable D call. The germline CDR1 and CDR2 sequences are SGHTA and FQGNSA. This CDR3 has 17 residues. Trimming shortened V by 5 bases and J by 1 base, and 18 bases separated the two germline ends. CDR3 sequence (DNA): TGTGCCAGCAGCCGGGATTCTCCCCGGGTCAGCAATCAGCCCCAGCATTTT. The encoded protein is CASSRDSPRVSNQPQHF.

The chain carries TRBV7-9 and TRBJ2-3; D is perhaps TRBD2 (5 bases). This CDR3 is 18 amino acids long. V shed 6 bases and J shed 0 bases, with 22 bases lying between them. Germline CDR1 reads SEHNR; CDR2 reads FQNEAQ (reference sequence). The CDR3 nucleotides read TGTGCCAGCAGACCGAATTTGGGAGTAGCGCTGAGCACAGATACGCAGTATTTT. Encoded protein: CASRPNLGVALSTDTQYF.

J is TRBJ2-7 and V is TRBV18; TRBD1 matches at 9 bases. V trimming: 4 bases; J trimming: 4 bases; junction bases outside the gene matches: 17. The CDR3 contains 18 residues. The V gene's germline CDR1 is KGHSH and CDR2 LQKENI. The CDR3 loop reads CASSLSRGQGRGLYEQYF. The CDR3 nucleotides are TGTGCCAGCTCACTCTCGAGGGGACAGGGCCGCGGCCTATACGAGCAGTACTTC.

Written as DNA, the CDR3 is TGTGCCAGTAGTATAACTACCGTGAAAGGAGCCGGGGAGCTGTTTTTT. Protein product: CASSITTVKGAGELFF. This sequence joins TRBV19 and TRBJ2-2; D remains unclear. There are 16 residues in the CDR3. Per germline, CDR1 LNHDA and CDR2 SQIVND (reference sequence). V was clipped by 2 bases and J by 6 bases, with 16 bases between them.

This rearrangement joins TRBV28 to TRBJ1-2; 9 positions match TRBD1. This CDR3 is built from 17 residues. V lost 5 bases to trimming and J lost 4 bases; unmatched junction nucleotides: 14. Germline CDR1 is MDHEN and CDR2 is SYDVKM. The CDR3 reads CASSEVGTGRISYGYTF. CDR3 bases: TGTGCCAGCAGTGAAGTTGGGACAGGGAGGATAAGCTATGGCTACACCTTC.

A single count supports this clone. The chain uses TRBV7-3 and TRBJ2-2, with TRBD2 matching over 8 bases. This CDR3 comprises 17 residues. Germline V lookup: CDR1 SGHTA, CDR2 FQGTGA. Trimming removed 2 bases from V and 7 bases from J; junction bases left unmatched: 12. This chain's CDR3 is CASSLFGREGPGGELFF. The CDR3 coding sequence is TGTGCCAGCAGCTTATTCGGCCGGGAGGGCCCGGGCGGGGAGCTGTTTTTT.

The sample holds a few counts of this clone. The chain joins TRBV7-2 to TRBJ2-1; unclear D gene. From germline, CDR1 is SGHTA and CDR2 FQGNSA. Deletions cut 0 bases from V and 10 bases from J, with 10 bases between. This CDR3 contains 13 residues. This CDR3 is CASSLATSREQFF. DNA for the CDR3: TGTGCCAGCAGCTTAGCGACAAGCAGGGAGCAGTTCTTC.

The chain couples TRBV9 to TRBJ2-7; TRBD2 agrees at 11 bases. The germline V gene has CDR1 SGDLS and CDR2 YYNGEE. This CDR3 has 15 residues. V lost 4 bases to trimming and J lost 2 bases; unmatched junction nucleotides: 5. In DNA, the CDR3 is TGTGCCAGCAGCCCGAGGACTAGCGGGCCCTACGAGCAGTACTTC. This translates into CASSPRTSGPYEQYF.

This chain's CDR3 is CASSPFPRNRASEQYF. DNA of the CDR3: TGCGCCAGCAGCCCCTTCCCCCGGAACAGGGCTAGCGAGCAGTACTTC. This chain connects TRBV4-1 to TRBJ2-7; possible D gene TRBD1, 6 bases. V shed 4 bases and J shed 6 bases, with 22 bases lying between them. There are 16 residues in the CDR3. Germline V lookup: CDR1 MGHRA, CDR2 YSYEKL.

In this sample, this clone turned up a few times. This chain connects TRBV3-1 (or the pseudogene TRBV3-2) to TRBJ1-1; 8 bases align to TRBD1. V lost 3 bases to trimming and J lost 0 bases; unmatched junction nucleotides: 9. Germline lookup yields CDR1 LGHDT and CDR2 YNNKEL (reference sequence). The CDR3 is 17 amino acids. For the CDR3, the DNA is TGTGCCAGCAGCCATGGTTTTTGGACAGGGCTGAACACTGAAGCTTTCTTT. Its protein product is CASSHGFWTGLNTEAFF.

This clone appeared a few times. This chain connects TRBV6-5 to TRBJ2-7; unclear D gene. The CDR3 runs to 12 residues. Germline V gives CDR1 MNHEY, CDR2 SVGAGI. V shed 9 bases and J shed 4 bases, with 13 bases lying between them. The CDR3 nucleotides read TGTGCCAGTGGAGAAATGCCTTACGAGCAGTACTTC. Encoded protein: CASGEMPYEQYF.

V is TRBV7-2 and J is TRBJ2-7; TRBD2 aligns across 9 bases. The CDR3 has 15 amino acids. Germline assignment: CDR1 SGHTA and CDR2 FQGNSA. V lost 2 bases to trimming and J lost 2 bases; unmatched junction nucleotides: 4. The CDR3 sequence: CASSLSSGITYEQYF. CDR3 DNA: TGTGCCAGCAGCTTATCTAGCGGGATTACCTACGAGCAGTACTTC. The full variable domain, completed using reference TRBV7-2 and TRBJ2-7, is GAGVSQSPSNKVTEKGKDVELRCDPISGHTALYWYRQSLGQGLEFLIYFQGNSAPDKSGLPSDRFSAERTGGSVSTLTIQRTQQEDSAVYLCASSLSSGITYEQYFGPGTRLTVT.

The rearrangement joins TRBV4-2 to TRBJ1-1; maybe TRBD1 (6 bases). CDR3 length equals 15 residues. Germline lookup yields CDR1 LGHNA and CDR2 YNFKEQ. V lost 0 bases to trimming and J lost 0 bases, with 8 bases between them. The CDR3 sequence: CASSQEGQLNTEAFF. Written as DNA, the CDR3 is TGTGCCAGCAGCCAAGAAGGACAGTTGAACACTGAAGCTTTCTTT.

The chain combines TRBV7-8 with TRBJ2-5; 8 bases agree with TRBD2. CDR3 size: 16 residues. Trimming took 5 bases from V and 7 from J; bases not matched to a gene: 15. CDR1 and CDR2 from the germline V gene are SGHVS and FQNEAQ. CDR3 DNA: TGTGCCAGCAGCCCAGAGGGGACTAGGGACTGGTGGACCCAGTACTTC. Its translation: CASSPEGTRDWWTQYF. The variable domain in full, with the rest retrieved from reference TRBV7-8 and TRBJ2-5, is GAGVSQSPRYKVAKRGQDVALRCDPISGHVSLFWYQQALGQGPEFLTYFQNEAQLDKSGLPSDRFFAERPEGSVSTLKIQRTQQEDSAVYLCASSPEGTRDWWTQYFGPGTRLLVL.

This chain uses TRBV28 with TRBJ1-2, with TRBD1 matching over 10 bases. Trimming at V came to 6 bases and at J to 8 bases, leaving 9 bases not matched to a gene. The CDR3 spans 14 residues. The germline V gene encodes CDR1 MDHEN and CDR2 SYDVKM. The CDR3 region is CASSPPGQGYGYTF. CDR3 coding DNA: TGTGCCAGCAGCCCGCCGGGACAGGGGTACGGCTACACCTTC.

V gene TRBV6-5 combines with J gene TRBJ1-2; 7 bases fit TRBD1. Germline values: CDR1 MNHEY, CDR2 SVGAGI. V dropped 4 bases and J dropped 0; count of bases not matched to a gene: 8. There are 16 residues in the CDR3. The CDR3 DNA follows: TGTGCCAGCAGTTGGACAGGAGAAGGGGCTAACTATGGCTACACCTTC. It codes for CASSWTGEGANYGYTF.

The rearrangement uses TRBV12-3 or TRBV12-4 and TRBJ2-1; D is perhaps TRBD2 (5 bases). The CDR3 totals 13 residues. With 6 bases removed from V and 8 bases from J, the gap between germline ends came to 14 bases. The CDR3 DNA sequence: TGTGCCAGCAGCTGGAGGTGGGCGGATGAGCAGTTCTTC. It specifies CASSWRWADEQFF.

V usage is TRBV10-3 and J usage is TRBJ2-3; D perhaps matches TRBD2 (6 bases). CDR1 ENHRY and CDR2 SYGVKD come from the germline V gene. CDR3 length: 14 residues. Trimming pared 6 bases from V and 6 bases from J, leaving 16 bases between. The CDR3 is CAIRAGGAGDTQYF. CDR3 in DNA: TGTGCCATCAGGGCCGGGGGAGCCGGGGATACGCAGTATTTT.

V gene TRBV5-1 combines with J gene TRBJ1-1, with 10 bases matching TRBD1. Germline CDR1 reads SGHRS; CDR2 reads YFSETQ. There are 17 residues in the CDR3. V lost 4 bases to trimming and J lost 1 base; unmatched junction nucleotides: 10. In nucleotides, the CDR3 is TGCGCCAGCAGCCCCGGACAGGGGGTAAGTGGGAACACTGAAGCTTTCTTT. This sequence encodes CASSPGQGVSGNTEAFF. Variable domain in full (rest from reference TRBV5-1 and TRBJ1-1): KAGVTQTPRYLIKTRGQQVTLSCSPISGHRSVSWYQQTPGQGLQFLFEYFSETQRNKGNFPGRFSGRQFSNSRSEMNVSTLELGDSALYLCASSPGQGVSGNTEAFFGQGTRLTVV.

This chain's CDR3 is CASSRTSGNQETQYF. CDR3 DNA: TGCGCCAGCAGCCGGACTAGCGGTAACCAAGAGACCCAGTACTTC. The chain recombines TRBV4-3 with TRBJ2-5; 10 bases line up with TRBD2. CDR1 LGHNA and CDR2 YSLEER come from the germline V gene. The CDR3 has 15 amino acids. Trimming took 4 bases from V and 0 from J; bases not matched to a gene: 2.

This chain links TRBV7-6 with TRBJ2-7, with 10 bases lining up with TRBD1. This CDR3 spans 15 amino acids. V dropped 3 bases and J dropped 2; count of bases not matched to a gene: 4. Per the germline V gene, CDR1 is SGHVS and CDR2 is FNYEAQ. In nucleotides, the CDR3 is TGTGCCAGCAGCTTGGAGACAGGGGGCCCCTACGAGCAGTACTTC. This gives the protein CASSLETGGPYEQYF.

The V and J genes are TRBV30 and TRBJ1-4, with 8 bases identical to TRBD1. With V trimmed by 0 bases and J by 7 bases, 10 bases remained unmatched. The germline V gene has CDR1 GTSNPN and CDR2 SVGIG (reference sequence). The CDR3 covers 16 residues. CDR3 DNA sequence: TGTGCCTGGAGTGTAGGGCAGGGGGCTATCGTTGAAAAACTGTTTTTT. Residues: CAWSVGQGAIVEKLFF.

CDR3 coding DNA: TGTGCCAGCAGCCTGGGGGGGACGGGGAGTGGGACCCAGTACTTC. Protein product: CASSLGGTGSGTQYF. The chain couples TRBV7-2 to TRBJ2-5, with 7 bases lining up with TRBD2. The CDR3 sequence is 15 residues long. Per germline, CDR1 SGHTA and CDR2 FQGNSA. The ends lost 5 bases at V and 7 bases at J; junction bases unmatched: 13.

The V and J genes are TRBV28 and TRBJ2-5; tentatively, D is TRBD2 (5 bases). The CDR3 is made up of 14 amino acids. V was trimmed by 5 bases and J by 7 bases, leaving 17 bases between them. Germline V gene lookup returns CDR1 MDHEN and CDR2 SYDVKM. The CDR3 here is CASSISGGSWTQYF. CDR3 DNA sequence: TGTGCCAGCAGTATAAGCGGCGGCTCATGGACCCAGTACTTC.